This passage covers 2 T cell receptor beta chains from one sample sequenced in a study of blood T cell repertoires in COVID-19. Produced via immunoSEQ multiplex PCR; TCRdb's table is partial and in-frame only. Among fewer than 300,000 clones listed, roughly 93% were seen once. Material for sequencing was PBMCs or T cells enriched from blood (not recorded which). The receptors come from a woman between 40 and 50 years old with acute COVID-19.

This clone showed up just a few times. This chain joins TRBV5-1 and TRBJ2-1; 8 bases agree with TRBD2. In germline, CDR1 is SGHRS, CDR2 YFSETQ. This CDR3 comprises 19 residues. V dropped 5 bases and J dropped 0; count of bases not matched to a gene: 16. The CDR3 loop reads CASRSGLVLVGGSYNEQFF. The CDR3 bases are TGCGCCAGCAGGTCGGGACTAGTCCTGGTGGGGGGCTCCTACAATGAGCAGTTCTTC.

The CDR3 nucleotides read TGTGCCAGCTCACCGATGAGACAGGGGGCCGGGTATGGCTACACCTTC. Protein: CASSPMRQGAGYGYTF. This chain joins TRBV18 and TRBJ1-2, with 10 bases lining up with TRBD1. The germline CDR1 and CDR2 sequences are KGHSH and LQKENI. Trimming cost V 3 bases and J 5 bases; bases outside gene matches: 9. CDR3 size: 16 residues.